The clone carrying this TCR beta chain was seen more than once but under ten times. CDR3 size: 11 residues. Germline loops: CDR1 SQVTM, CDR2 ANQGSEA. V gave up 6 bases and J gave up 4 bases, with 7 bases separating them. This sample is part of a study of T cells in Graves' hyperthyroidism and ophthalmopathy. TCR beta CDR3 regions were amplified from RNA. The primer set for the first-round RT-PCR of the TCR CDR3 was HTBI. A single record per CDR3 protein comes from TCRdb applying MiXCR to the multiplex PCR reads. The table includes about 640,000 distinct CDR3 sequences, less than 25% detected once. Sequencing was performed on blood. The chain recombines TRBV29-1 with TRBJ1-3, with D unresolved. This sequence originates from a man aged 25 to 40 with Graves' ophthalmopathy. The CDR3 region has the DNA TGCAGCGTCCGGACGGGAAACACCATATATTTT. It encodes CSVRTGNTIYF.